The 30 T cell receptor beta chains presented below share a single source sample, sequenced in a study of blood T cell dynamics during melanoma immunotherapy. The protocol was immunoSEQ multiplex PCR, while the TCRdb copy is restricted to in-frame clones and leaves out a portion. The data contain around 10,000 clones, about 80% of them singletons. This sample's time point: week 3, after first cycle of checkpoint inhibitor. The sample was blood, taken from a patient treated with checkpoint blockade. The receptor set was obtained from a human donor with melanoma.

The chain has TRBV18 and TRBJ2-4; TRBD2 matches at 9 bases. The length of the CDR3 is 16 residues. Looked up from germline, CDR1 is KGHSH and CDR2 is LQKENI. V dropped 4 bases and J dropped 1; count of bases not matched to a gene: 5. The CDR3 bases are TGTGCCAGCTCACTTCCTAGCGGGGTTGCCAAAAACATTCAGTACTTC. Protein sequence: CASSLPSGVAKNIQYF.

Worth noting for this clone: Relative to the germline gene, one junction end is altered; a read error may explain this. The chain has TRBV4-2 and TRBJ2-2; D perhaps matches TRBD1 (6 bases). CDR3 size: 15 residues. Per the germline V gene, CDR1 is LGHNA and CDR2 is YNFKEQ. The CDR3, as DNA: TGTGCCAGCGGCCAAGACACAGGGAAGGCCGGGGAGCTGTTTTTT. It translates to CASGQDTGKAGELFF.

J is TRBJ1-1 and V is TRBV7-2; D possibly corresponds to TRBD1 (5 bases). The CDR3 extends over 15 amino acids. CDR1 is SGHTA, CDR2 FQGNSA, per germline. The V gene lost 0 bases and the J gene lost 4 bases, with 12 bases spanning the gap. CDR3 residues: CASSLASGRATEAFF. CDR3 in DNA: TGTGCCAGCAGCTTAGCTTCAGGGCGAGCCACTGAAGCTTTCTTT.

As DNA, the CDR3 is TGTGCCACCAGCAGACAGCCGGGGCGCACAGATACGCAGTATTTT. It is translated as CATSRQPGRTDTQYF. This chain joins TRBV15 and TRBJ2-3; D tentatively fits TRBD1 or TRBD2 (5 bases each). Trimming took 2 bases from V and 1 from J, leaving 10 bases between them. Germline CDR1 is LNHNV and CDR2 is YYDKDF (reference sequence). This CDR3 has 15 amino acids.

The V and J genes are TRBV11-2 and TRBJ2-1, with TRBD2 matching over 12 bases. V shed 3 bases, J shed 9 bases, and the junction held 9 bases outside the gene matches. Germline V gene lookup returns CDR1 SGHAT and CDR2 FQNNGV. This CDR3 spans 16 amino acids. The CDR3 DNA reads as TGTGCCAGCAGCTTCCTAGGACTAGCGGGAACAAGTGAGCAGTTCTTC. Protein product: CASSFLGLAGTSEQFF. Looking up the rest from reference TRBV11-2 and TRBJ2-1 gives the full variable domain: EAGVAQSPRYKIIEKRQSVAFWCNPISGHATLYWYQQILGQGPKLLIQFQNNGVVDDSQLPKDRFSAERLKGVDSTLKIQPAKLEDSAVYLCASSFLGLAGTSEQFFGPGTRLTVL.

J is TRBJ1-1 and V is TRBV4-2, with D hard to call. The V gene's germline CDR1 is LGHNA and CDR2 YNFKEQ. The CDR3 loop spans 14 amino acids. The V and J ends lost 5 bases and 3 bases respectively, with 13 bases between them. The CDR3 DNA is TGTGCCAGCAGCTTGGAAGTGTTGGACACTGAAGCTTTCTTT. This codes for CASSLEVLDTEAFF.

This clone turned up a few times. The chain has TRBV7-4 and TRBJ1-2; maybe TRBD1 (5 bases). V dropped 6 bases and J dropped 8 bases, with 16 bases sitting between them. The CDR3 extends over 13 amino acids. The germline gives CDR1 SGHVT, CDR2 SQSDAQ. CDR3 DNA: TGTGCCAGCAGTTTTGACAGTCCGAGGGGCTACACCTTC. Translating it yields CASSFDSPRGYTF. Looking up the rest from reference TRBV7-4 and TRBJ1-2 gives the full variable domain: GAGVSQSPRYKVAKRGRDVALRCDSISGHVTLYWYRQTLGQGSEVLTYSQSDAQRDKSGRPSGRFSAERPERSVSTLKIQRTEQGDSAVYLCASSFDSPRGYTFGSGTRLTVV.

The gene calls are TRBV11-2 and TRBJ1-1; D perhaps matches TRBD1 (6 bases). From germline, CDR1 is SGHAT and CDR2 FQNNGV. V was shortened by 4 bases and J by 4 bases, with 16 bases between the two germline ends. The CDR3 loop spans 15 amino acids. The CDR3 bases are TGTGCCAGCAGCTCCAGGGGATTTGGTGCCACTGAAGCTTTCTTT. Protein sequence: CASSSRGFGATEAFF.

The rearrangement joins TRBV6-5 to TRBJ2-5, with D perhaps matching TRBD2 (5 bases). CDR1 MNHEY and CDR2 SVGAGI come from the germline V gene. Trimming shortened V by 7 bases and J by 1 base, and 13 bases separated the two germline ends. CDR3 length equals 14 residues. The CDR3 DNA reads TGTGCCAGCAAGCTATCGGGGAGCCAAGAGACCCAGTACTTC. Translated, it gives CASKLSGSQETQYF.

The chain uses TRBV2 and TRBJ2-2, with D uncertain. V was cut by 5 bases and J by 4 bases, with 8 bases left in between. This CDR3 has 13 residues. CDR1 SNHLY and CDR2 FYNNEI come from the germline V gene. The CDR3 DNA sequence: TGTGCCAGCAGTTTAAGAGCCACCGGGGAGCTGTTTTTT. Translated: CASSLRATGELFF.

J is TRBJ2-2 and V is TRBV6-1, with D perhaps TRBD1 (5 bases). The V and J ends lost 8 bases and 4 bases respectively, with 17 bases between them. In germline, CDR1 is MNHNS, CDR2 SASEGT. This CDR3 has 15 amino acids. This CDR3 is CASRDGRVITGELFF. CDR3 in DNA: TGTGCCAGCCGAGATGGCAGGGTAATCACCGGGGAGCTGTTTTTT.

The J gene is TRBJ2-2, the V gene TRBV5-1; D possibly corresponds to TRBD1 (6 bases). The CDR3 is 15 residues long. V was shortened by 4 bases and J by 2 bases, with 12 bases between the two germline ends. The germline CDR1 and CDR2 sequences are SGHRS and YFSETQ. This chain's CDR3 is CASSPLDSNTGELFF. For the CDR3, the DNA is TGCGCCAGCAGCCCATTGGACAGTAACACCGGGGAGCTGTTTTTT. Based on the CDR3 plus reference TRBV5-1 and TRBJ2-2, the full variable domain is KAGVTQTPRYLIKTRGQQVTLSCSPISGHRSVSWYQQTPGQGLQFLFEYFSETQRNKGNFPGRFSGRQFSNSRSEMNVSTLELGDSALYLCASSPLDSNTGELFFGEGSRLTVL.

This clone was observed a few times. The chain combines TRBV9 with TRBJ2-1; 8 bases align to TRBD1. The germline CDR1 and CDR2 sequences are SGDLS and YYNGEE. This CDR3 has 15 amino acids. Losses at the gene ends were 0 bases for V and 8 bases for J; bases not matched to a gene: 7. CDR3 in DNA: TGTGCCAGCAGCGTAGAGGGACAGGTTTTGGATGAGCAGTTCTTC. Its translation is CASSVEGQVLDEQFF.

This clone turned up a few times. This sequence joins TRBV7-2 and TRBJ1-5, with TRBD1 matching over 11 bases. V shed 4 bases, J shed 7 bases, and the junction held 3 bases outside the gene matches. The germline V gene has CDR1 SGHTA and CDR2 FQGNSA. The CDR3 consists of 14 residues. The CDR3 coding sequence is TGTGCCAGCAGCTCGGGACAGGGGGGCCAGCCCCAGCATTTT. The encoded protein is CASSSGQGGQPQHF.

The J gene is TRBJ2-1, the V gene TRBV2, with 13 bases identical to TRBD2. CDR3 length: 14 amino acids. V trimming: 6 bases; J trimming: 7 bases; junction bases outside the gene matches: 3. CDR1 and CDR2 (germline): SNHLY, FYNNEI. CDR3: CASRLAGGYNEQFF. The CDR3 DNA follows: TGTGCCAGCAGACTAGCGGGAGGGTATAATGAGCAGTTCTTC.

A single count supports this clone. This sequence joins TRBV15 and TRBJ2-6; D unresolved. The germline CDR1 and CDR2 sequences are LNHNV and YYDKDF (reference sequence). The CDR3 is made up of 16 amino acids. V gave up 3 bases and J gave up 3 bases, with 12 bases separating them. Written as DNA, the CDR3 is TGTGCCACCAGCAGTTCCACTGGCTTTGGGGCCAACGTCCTGACTTTC. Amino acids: CATSSSTGFGANVLTF.

The CDR3: CASSSGGDGYTF. The CDR3 nucleotides are TGTGCCAGCAGCTCAGGGGGGGATGGCTACACCTTC. The chain joins TRBV6-5 to TRBJ1-2; TRBD1 matches 7 bases. Losses at the gene ends were 6 bases for V and 6 bases for J; bases not matched to a gene: 4. This CDR3 is built from 12 residues. Germline values: CDR1 MNHEY, CDR2 SVGAGI.

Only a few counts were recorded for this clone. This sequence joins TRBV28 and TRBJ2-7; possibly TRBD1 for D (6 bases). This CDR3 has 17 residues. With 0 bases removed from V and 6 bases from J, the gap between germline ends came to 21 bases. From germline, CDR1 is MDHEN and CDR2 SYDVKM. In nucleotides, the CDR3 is TGTGCCAGCAGTTTATGGGGGATGGCGACAGGCCCAGGCGAGCAGTACTTC. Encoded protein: CASSLWGMATGPGEQYF. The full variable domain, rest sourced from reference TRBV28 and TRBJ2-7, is DVKVTQSSRYLVKRTGEKVFLECVQDMDHENMFWYRQDPGLGLRLIYFSYDVKMKEKGDIPEGYSVSREKKERFSLILESASTNQTSMYLCASSLWGMATGPGEQYFGPGTRLTVT.

The CDR3 DNA sequence: TGTGCCAGCAGCCCGGGACAGGCCTCTGGGGCCAACGTCCTGACTTTC. Translation gives CASSPGQASGANVLTF. The chain has TRBV7-2 and TRBJ2-6, with 8 bases that match TRBD1. Germline-derived CDR1 and CDR2 are SGHTA and FQGNSA. V gave up 5 bases and J gave up 0 bases; unmatched junction bases: 3. The CDR3 consists of 16 residues.

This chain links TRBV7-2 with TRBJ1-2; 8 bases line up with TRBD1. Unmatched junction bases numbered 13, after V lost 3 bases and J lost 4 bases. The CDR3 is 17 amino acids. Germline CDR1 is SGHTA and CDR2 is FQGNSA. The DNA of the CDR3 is TGTGCCAGCAGCTTGGGGGGAGGACAGGGTAGTGTCTATGGCTACACCTTC. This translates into CASSLGGGQGSVYGYTF.

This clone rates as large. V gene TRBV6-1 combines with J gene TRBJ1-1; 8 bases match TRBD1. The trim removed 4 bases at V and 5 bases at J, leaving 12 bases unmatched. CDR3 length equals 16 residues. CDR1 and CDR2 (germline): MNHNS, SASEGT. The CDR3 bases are TGTGCCAGCAGTGTAACAGGGGGGGTTTTGAGGACTGAAGCTTTCTTT. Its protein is CASSVTGGVLRTEAFF.

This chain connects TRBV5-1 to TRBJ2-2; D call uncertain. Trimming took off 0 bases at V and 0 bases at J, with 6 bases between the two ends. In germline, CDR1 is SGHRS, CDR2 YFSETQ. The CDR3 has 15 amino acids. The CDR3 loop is CASSLVQTNTGELFF. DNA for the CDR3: TGCGCCAGCAGCTTGGTGCAGACGAACACCGGGGAGCTGTTTTTT.

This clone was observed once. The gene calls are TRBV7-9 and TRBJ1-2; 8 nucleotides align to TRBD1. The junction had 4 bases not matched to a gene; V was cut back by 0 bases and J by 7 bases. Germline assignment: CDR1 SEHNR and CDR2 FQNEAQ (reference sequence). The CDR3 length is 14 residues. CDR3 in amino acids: CASSLAAGGLGYTF. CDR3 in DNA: TGTGCCAGCAGCTTAGCCGCAGGGGGCCTTGGCTACACCTTC.

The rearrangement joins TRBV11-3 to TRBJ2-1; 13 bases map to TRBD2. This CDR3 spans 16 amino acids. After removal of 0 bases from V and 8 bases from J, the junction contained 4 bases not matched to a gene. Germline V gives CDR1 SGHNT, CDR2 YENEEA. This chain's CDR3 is CASSLDTSGGADEQFF. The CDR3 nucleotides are TGTGCCAGCAGCTTAGATACTAGCGGGGGGGCAGATGAGCAGTTCTTC.

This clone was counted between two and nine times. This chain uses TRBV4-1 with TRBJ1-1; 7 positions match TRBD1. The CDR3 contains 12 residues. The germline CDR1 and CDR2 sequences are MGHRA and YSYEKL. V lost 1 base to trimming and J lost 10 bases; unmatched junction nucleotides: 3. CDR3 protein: CASSQVTGRAFF. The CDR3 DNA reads TGCGCCAGCAGCCAAGTGACAGGGAGAGCTTTCTTT.

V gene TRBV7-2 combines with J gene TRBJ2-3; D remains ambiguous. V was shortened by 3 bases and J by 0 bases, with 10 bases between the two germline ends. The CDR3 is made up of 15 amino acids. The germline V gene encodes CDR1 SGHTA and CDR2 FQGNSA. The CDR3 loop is CASSFYRGSTDTQYF. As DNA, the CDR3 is TGTGCCAGCAGCTTTTATCGAGGAAGCACAGATACGCAGTATTTT.

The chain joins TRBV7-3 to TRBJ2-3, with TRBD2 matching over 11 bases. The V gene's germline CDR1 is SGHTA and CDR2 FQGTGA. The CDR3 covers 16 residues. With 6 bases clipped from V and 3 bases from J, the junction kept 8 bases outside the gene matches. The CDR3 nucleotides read TGTGCCAGCAGGTCCAACCTAGCGGGAGGTACAGATACGCAGTATTTT. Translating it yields CASRSNLAGGTDTQYF.

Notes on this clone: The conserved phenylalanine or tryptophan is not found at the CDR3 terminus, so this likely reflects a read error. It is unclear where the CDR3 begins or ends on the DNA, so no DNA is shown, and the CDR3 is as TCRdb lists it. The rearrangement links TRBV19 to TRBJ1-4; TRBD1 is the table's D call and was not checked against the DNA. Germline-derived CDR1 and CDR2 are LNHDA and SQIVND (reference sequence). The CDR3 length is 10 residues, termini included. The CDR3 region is CASSIVSQFL.

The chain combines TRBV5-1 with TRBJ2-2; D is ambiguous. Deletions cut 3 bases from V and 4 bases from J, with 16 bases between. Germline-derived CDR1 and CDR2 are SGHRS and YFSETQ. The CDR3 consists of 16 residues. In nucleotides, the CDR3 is TGCGCCAGCAGCTCCCGGGTCCTAACGGGCACCGGGGAGCTGTTTTTT. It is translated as CASSSRVLTGTGELFF.

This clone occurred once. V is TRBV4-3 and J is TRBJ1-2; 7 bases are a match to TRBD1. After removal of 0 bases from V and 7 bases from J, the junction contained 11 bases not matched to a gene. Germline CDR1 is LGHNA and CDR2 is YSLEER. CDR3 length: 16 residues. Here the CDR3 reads CASSQDSFEQGGGYTF. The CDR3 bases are TGCGCCAGCAGCCAAGATAGCTTTGAGCAGGGGGGTGGCTACACCTTC.